The rows below give T cell receptor beta chains drawn from one sample of a study of PD-L1 blockade in urothelial cancer. This table comes from immunoSEQ multiplex PCR, and its TCRdb copy is limited to in-frame clones, with some not included. The sample includes under 150,000 clones, roughly 89% of them seen just once. Sequences were derived from PBMCs, sampled around atezolizumab (anti-PD-L1) treatment. The receptors stem from a man aged 60 to 69 with urothelial cancer. The CDR3 runs from the conserved cysteine through the conserved F or W. The order of the fields is V gene, J gene, D gene, clone size, CDR3 DNA, CDR3 protein. A D gene is named only where the DNA matches it firmly. Clone size, where shown, is once, few, many, or a class for clones that have expanded.

TRBV28	TRBJ1-2	-	-	TGTGCCAGCTCCGGGGGGGGCATCTATGGCTACACCTTC	CASSGGGIYGYTF
TRBV2	TRBJ2-5	TRBD1	-	TGTGCCAGCATGGGACAGCTGGGAGAGACCCAGTACTTC	CASMGQLGETQYF
TRBV7-3	TRBJ1-6	-	-	TGTGCCAGCAGCCGGCGGGGCAACTCACCCCTCCACTTT	CASSRRGNSPLHF
TRBV6-5	TRBJ2-7	-	-	TGTGCCAGCAGCCTTGCAGGCGCTTCCTACGAGCAGTACTTC	CASSLAGASYEQYF
TRBV6-1	TRBJ1-6	-	-	TGTGCCAGCAGTGAAGCGCAGGGCTATAATTCACCCCTCCACTTT	CASSEAQGYNSPLHF
TRBV7-2	TRBJ1-6	TRBD1	-	TGTGCCAGCAGCGACAGGGTTGGTATATCACCCCTCCACTTT	CASSDRVGISPLHF
TRBV27	TRBJ2-2	-	-	TGTGCCAGCAGCCGACGGGTGTCCGGGGAGCTGTTTTTT	CASSRRVSGELFF
TRBV5-5	TRBJ2-2	TRBD2	-	TGTGCCAGCAGCTTGGCCGGGGGGGCGAACACCGGGGAGCTGTTTTTT	CASSLAGGANTGELFF
TRBV11-2	TRBJ1-2	-	few	TGTGCCAGCAGCTTCACAGTGAACTATGGCTACACCTTC	CASSFTVNYGYTF
TRBV2	TRBJ2-1	TRBD1	-	TGTGCCAGCAGTGATCAGGGGGCCTCCTACAATGAGCAGTTCTTC	CASSDQGASYNEQFF
TRBV15	TRBJ1-1	-	-	TGTGCCACCAGCAGAGACTTGGCAGGCCGAAACACTGAAGCTTTCTTT	CATSRDLAGRNTEAFF
TRBV29-1	TRBJ1-5	TRBD1	few	TGCAGCGTGAGGGACAGTACTAATCAGCCCCAGCATTTT	CSVRDSTNQPQHF
TRBV27	TRBJ1-1	-	-	TGTGCCAGCAGCCCACCTCCGGGATGGGGGCGCATGAACACTGAAGCTTTCTTT	CASSPPPGWGRMNTEAFF
TRBV29-1	TRBJ1-3	-	-	TGCAGCGTCGCACACGGGGTAGGAAACACCATATATTTT	CSVAHGVGNTIYF
TRBV11-1	TRBJ2-3	TRBD1	-	TGTGCCAGCAGCTTAAACAGGGGGCAAGATACGCAGTATTTT	CASSLNRGQDTQYF
TRBV6-1	TRBJ2-1	TRBD1	-	TGTGCCAGCAGAAGGGACAGGGTAAATGAGCAGTTCTTC	CASRRDRVNEQFF
TRBV27	TRBJ2-2	TRBD1	-	TGTGCCAGCATTAGGACAGGGAATACCGGGGAGCTGTTTTTT	CASIRTGNTGELFF
TRBV11-3	TRBJ2-7	-	-	TGTGCCAGCAGGTTAACACAGGGATTATTCTACGAGCAGTACTTC	CASRLTQGLFYEQYF
TRBV6-1	TRBJ2-6	-	-	TGTGCCAGCAGTGAAAGGGACTCCGGGGCCAACGTCCTGACCTTC	CASSERDSGANVLTF
TRBV19	TRBJ2-1	TRBD1	-	TGTGCCAGTAGTATAGCACAGGGGATCTACAATGAGCAGTTCTTC	CASSIAQGIYNEQFF
TRBV7-8	TRBJ2-1	-	-	TGTGCCAGCAAGCTTAGGGGGGGAGTGCAGTTCTTC	CASKLRGGVQFF
TRBV19	TRBJ1-5	TRBD1	-	TGTGCCAGTACCGACAGGGGAAATCAGCCCCAGCATTTT	CASTDRGNQPQHF
TRBV14	TRBJ2-7	-	-	TGTGCCAGCAGCCAAATTAGTAGTCGGGCCTACGAGCAGTACTTC	CASSQISSRAYEQYF
TRBV7-6	TRBJ1-2	-	-	TGTGCCAGCAGCTTAGGGGCAGGCTATGGCTACACCTTC	CASSLGAGYGYTF
TRBV6-1	TRBJ2-3	-	-	TGTGCCAGCAGTGCCGGGGGAGGAAGCACAGATACGCAGTATTTT	CASSAGGGSTDTQYF
TRBV10-1	TRBJ2-1	TRBD2	once	TGCGCCAGCAGTGGGACTAGCGGGCTTAGGGGCAATGAGCAGTTCTTC	CASSGTSGLRGNEQFF
TRBV4-2	TRBJ2-7	-	-	TGTGCCAGCAGCCAAGATCGACAGGACCATTACGAGCAGTACTTC	CASSQDRQDHYEQYF
TRBV7-3	TRBJ2-5	TRBD2	-	TGTGCCAGCAGCTTAACGGCTAGCGGGGGAGAGACCCAGTACTTC	CASSLTASGGETQYF
TRBV6-5	TRBJ2-7	-	-	TGTGCCAGCAGTTACGTGCCCGCCAGCGAGCAGTACTTC	CASSYVPASEQYF
TRBV27	TRBJ2-7	TRBD1	-	TGTGCCAGCAGTTTCTCAGGGACAGGGGGCGAAAAGCAGTACTTC	CASSFSGTGGEKQYF
TRBV5-1	TRBJ2-3	-	-	TGCGCCAGCAGCTTGTCAAATACGCAGTATTTT	CASSLSNTQYF
TRBV27	TRBJ1-2	TRBD1	-	TGTGCCAGCAGGACAACCGGGACAGGGGACTATGGCTACACCTTC	CASRTTGTGDYGYTF
TRBV13	TRBJ2-1	TRBD2	-	TGTGCCAGCAGCCGGTGGGGACAGTCCGGGACTAGCGGGGGGGCTGAGCAGTTCTTC	CASSRWGQSGTSGGAEQFF
TRBV4-1	TRBJ2-1	-	-	TGCGCCAGCAGCCAAGATGAAGGGCGGGATGAGCAGTTCTTC	CASSQDEGRDEQFF
TRBV7-9	TRBJ1-5	-	-	TGTGCCAGCAGCTTCGTCCAGGGGCCCACTGGCAATCAGCCCCAGCATTTT	CASSFVQGPTGNQPQHF
TRBV4-2	TRBJ2-5	TRBD2	once	TGTGCCAGCAGCCAACCTCTAATAAGGCGGGGGGAAGAGACCCAGTACTTC	CASSQPLIRRGEETQYF
TRBV6-5	TRBJ1-4	TRBD1	-	TGTGCCAGCAGTACGGGACAGGGAGGTGAAAAACTGTTTTTT	CASSTGQGGEKLFF
TRBV7-2	TRBJ1-2	TRBD1	-	TGTGCCAGCAGCCCACGGACAGGGAACAACTATGGCTACACCTTC	CASSPRTGNNYGYTF
TRBV5-8	TRBJ1-4	TRBD1	-	TGTGCCAGCAGCAACCGGGACAGAGCTATAGAAAAACTGTTTTTT	CASSNRDRAIEKLFF
TRBV10-1	TRBJ2-7	TRBD2	-	TGCGCCAGCAGCGACTGGCGGGAGGGCCGCTACGAGCAGTACTTC	CASSDWREGRYEQYF
TRBV6-1	TRBJ1-4	TRBD1	-	TGTGCCAGCAGCCTCAGGGGGGAAAAACTGTTTTTT	CASSLRGEKLFF
TRBV27	TRBJ1-2	-	-	TGTGCCAGCAGTTTAACCGACAGGAACCGGGGCTACACCTTC	CASSLTDRNRGYTF
TRBV7-2	TRBJ2-2	TRBD2	-	TGTGCCAGCAGCCGAAGTAGCGGGAGGGCCACCGGGGAGCTGTTTTTT	CASSRSSGRATGELFF
TRBV19	TRBJ2-7	TRBD1	-	TGTGCCAGTAGCAGGGACAGGGACTCCTACGAGCAGTACTTC	CASSRDRDSYEQYF
TRBV4-2	TRBJ1-1	-	-	TGTGCCAGCAGCCTGGAAACAGGGAATACTGAAGCTTTCTTT	CASSLETGNTEAFF
TRBV9	TRBJ2-2	-	-	TGTGCCAGCAGCGTAGTTCGGGGGGAGCTGTTTTTT	CASSVVRGELFF
TRBV7-9	TRBJ1-1	-	-	TGTGCCAGCAGCCTGACAGTTGAAGCTTTCTTT	CASSLTVEAFF
TRBV7-3	TRBJ2-1	TRBD2	once	TGTGCCAGCAGCCAAAGCGGGAGTCAGGGCAATGAGCAGTTCTTC	CASSQSGSQGNEQFF
TRBV5-1	TRBJ2-7	-	-	TGCGCCAGCAGAAACGAGCTCCGGACAGTATCCTACGAGCAGTACTTC	CASRNELRTVSYEQYF
TRBV9	TRBJ2-3	TRBD2	-	TGTGCCAGCAGCGTTGGGCGGGCTAGCGGGAGGGCCGGGCTTACAGATACGCAGTATTTT	CASSVGRASGRAGLTDTQYF
TRBV18	TRBJ1-6	TRBD1	-	TGTGCCAGCTCACCTCTAATTCCCGGGACAGATAATTCACCCCTCCACTTT	CASSPLIPGTDNSPLHF
TRBV7-3	TRBJ2-2	TRBD1	-	TGTGCCAGCAGCCTAACATCGGGACAGGGGGCTTTCGGCACCGGGGAGCTGTTTTTT	CASSLTSGQGAFGTGELFF
TRBV5-1	TRBJ2-4	TRBD2	once	TGCGCCAACTGGGAGGGTCCCAAAAACATTCAGTACTTC	CANWEGPKNIQYF
TRBV27	TRBJ2-3	-	-	TGTGCCAGCAGTTTGGGCCAGCTCCGAGATACGCAGTATTTT	CASSLGQLRDTQYF
TRBV10-3	TRBJ2-4	-	-	TGTGCCATCAGTGAGGACAGTCTAGCCAAAAACATTCAGTACTTC	CAISEDSLAKNIQYF
TRBV6-9	TRBJ2-1	TRBD2	-	TGTGCCAGCAGTTATCGCCCAAGGAATAGCGGGATCCATCTCTACAATGAGCAGTTCTTC	CASSYRPRNSGIHLYNEQFF